This T cell receptor (beta chain) was captured by sequencing in a study of response to subunit inactivated influenza vaccine (dated by TCRdb to 2017 to 2018). A note on the overall study: Deep quantitative T cell receptor repertoire profiling was used in the study to track responses to a trivalent subunit inactivated influenza vaccine. Overall study results and their limits: The authors suggested that each seasonal influenza vaccination may recruit only a limited number of new T cells.

Libraries came from RT-PCR. The listed sequencing device is Illumina HiSeq 2500. TCRdb handled the public reads itself, with Q25 trimming in fastp and clone calling in MiXCR, and kept productive beta chains. A single entry per CDR3 protein holds the most common genes and DNA from its merged rows. This sample has about 620,000 distinct CDR3 sequences in its table, and around 11% of those were observed once. The ten largest clones capture 8% to 13% of the sample. As encoded in the germline V gene, CDR1 is SGHTA while CDR2 is FQGNSA. CDR3 length: 14 amino acids, cysteine to phenylalanine. The kept DNA is CDR3 alone, 42 bases in frame from the first base. V sheds 5 bases and J sheds 5 bases, leaving 12 bases between their ends. This clonotype occurred a few times. This receptor's antigen is unknown. The sample holds no much larger clone one base away, and base qualities are not on file. The sample was also linked to a second study, of T cells expressing NK-cell markers. Reported in the second study: TCR beta cDNA libraries were made by 5'RACE template switching that added a universal primer site and unique molecular identifiers. Several donors provided sorted CD3+CD56+NKG2C+, CD3+CD56+NKG2C- and CD3+CD56-NKG2C+ T-cell subsets, whose TCR beta-chain repertoires were profiled. Seven of the eight sequenced donors were HCMV-seropositive and one was HCMV-seronegative. In several experiments an anti-gammadeltaTCR antibody was added to restrict sorting to alphabetaTCR-expressing T cells. In over five donors, the dominant CD3+CD56+NKG2C+ clonotypes were found to rank among the top 10 CD8+ clonotypes and to make up about 1.0-7.5% of CD8+ T cells. Those dominant clonotypes were again the most abundant among CD3+CD56-NKG2C+ cells in a few donors, at roughly 25-65%. Whether the expanded NKG2C-expressing T cell clones were specific for HCMV antigens remained unclear. Randomly selected healthy volunteers, three men and five women, were used as the eight sequenced donors. HCMV serostatus was determined by detecting HCMV-specific IgG in serum with a commercial ELISA kit. Peripheral blood mononuclear cells were isolated from blood by Ficoll density gradient centrifugation. For over 5 donors, bulk peripheral blood T-cell repertoires were additionally sequenced from unsorted PBMC. Synthesis of cDNA was primed from the TCR beta constant segment and was followed by two consecutive PCR amplification steps. Sequencing of the libraries produced 2 x 150 bp reads on Illumina HiSeq 2000/2500, MiSeq or NextSeq. MIGEC handled demultiplexing of the reads and grouping by UMI, while MiTCR was used to assemble and quantify clonotypes. Only TCR cDNA sequences supported by at least two reads were kept to exclude erroneous sequences. The tcR package was used for downstream repertoire analysis, and clonotypes were matched between fractions using CDR3 nucleotide sequence together with V segment. VDJmatch was used to annotate antigen specificity against VDJdb, with one amino acid substitution in CDR3 permitted.

The origin of this receptor is a man in his fifties or sixties who received an inactivated influenza vaccine. Donor details come from another sample of the same person, matched by shared clones. The sequencing here drew on PBMCs from blood, taken on the day of vaccination. This chain is built from TRBV7-2 and TRBJ2-2; a tentative D match to TRBD1 spans 6 bases. The nucleotide sequence is given as TGTGCCAGCAGCCCCGGGACAAGAACCGGGGAGCTGTTTTTT. Its protein is CASSPGTRTGELFF.